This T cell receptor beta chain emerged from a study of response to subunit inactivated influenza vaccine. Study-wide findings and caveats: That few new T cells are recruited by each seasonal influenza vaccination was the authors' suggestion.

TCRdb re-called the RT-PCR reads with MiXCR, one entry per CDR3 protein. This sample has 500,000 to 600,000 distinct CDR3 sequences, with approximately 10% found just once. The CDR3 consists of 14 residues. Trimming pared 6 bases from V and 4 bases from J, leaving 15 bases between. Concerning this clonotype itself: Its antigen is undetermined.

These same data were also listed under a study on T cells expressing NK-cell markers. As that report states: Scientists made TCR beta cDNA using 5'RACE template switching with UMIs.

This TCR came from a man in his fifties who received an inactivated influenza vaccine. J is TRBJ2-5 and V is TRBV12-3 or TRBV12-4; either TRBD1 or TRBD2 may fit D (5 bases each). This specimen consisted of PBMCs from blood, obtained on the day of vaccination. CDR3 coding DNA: TGTGCCAGCAGCCCGAGGACGGGGACAGAGACCCAGTACTTC. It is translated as CASSPRTGTETQYF.